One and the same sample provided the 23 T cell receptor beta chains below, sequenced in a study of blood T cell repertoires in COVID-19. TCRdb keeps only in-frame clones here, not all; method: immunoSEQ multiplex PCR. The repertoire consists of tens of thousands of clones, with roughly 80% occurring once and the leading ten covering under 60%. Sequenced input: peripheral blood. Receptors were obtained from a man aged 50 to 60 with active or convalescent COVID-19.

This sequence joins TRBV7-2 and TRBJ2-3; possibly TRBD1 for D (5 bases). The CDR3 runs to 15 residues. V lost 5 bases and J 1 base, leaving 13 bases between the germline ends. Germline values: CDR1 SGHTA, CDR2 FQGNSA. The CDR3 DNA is TGTGCCAGCAGCCCGCAGGGTGTGGGCACAGATACGCAGTATTTT. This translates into CASSPQGVGTDTQYF.

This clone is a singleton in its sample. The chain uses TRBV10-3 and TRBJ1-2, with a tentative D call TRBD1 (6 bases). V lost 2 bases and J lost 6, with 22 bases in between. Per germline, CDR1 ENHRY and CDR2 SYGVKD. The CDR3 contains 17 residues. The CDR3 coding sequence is TGTGCCATCAGTGAGCCTAGATACCGACAGGAACGGAATGGCTACACCTTC. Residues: CAISEPRYRQERNGYTF.

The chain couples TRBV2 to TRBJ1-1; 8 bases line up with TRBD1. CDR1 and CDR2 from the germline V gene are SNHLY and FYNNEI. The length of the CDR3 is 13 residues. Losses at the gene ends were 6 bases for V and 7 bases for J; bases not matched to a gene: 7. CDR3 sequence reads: CASSLGQGVEAFF. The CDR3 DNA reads TGTGCCAGCAGCCTTGGACAGGGTGTTGAAGCTTTCTTT. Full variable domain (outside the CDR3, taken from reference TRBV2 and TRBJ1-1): EPEVTQTPSHQVTQMGQEVILRCVPISNHLYFYWYRQILGQKVEFLVSFYNNEISEKSEIFDDQFSVERPDGSNFTLKIRSTKLEDSAMYFCASSLGQGVEAFFGQGTRLTVV.

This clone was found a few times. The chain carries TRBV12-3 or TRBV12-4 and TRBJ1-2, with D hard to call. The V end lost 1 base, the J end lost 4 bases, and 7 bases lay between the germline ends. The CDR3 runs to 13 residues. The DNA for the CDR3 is TGTGCCAGCAGTTTAGGACACGTCTATGGCTACACCTTC. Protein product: CASSLGHVYGYTF.

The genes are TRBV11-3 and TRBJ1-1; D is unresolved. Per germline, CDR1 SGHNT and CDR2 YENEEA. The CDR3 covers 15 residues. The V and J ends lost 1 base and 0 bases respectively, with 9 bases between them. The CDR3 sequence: CASSLGATLNTEAFF. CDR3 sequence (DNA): TGTGCCAGCAGCTTAGGGGCAACATTGAACACTGAAGCTTTCTTT. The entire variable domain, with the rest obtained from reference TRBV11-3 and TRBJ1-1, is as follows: EAGVVQSPRYKIIEKKQPVAFWCNPISGHNTLYWYLQNLGQGPELLIRYENEEAVDDSQLPKDRFSAERLKGVDSTLKIQPAELGDSAVYLCASSLGATLNTEAFFGQGTRLTVV.

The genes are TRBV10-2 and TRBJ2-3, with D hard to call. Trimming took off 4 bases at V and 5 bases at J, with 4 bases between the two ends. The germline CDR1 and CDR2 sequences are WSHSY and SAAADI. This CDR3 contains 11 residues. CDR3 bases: TGCGCCAGCAGTGTTAGAGATACGCAGTATTTT. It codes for CASSVRDTQYF.

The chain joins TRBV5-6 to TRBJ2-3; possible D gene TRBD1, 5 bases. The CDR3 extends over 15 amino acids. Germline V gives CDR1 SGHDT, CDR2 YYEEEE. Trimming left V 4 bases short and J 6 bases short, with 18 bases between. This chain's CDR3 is CASSPQPTVADTQYF. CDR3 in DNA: TGTGCCAGCAGCCCCCAACCGACAGTTGCGGATACGCAGTATTTT.

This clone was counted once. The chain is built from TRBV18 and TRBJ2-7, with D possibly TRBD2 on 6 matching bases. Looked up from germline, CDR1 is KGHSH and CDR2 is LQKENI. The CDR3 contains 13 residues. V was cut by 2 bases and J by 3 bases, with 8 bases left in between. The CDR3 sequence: CASSPGGFYEQYF. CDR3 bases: TGTGCCAGCTCACCAGGAGGGTTCTACGAGCAGTACTTC. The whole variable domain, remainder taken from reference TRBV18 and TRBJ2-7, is NAGVMQNPRHLVRRRGQEARLRCSPMKGHSHVYWYRQLPEEGLKFMVYLQKENIIDESGMPKERFSAEFPKEGPSILRIQQVVRGDSAAYFCASSPGGFYEQYFGPGTRLTVT.

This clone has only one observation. CDR3 sequence (DNA): TGTGCCAGCAATCCTACAGGGGGCACAGATACGCAGTATTTT. Protein product: CASNPTGGTDTQYF. The V gene is TRBV28, the J gene TRBJ2-3; 7 nucleotides align to TRBD1. V gave up 7 bases and J gave up 1 base; unmatched junction bases: 5. This CDR3 comprises 14 residues. CDR1 MDHEN and CDR2 SYDVKM come from the germline V gene.

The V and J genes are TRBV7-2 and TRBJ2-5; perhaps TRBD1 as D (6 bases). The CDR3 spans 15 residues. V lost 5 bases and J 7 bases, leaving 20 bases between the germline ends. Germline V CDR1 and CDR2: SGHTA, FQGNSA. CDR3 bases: TGTGCCAGCAGCCACCGGGACACTGCGATGGGGACCCAGTACTTC. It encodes CASSHRDTAMGTQYF.

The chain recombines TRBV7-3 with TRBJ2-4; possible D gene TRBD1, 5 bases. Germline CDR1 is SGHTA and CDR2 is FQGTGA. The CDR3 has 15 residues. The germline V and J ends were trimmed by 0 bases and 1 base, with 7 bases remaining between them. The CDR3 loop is CASSLTRAAKNIQYF. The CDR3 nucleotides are TGTGCCAGCAGCTTAACCAGGGCGGCCAAAAACATTCAGTACTTC.

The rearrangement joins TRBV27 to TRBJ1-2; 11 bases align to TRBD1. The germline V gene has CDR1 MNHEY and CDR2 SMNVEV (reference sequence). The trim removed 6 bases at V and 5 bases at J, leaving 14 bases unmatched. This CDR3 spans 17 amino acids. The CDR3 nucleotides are TGTGCCAGCAGCGTGACCGGGACAGGGGGTACCCTATATGGCTACACCTTC. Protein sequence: CASSVTGTGGTLYGYTF.

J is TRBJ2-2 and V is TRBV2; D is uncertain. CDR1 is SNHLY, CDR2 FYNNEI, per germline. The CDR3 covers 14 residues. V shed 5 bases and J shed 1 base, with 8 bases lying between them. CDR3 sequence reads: CASSLTGNTGELFF. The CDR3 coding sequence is TGTGCCAGCAGTCTAACTGGGAACACCGGGGAGCTGTTTTTT.

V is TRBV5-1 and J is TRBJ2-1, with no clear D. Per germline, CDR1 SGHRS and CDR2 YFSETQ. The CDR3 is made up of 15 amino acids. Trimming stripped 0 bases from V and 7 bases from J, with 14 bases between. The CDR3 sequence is CASSLGGVSTNEQFF. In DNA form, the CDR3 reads TGCGCCAGCAGCTTGGGCGGTGTCAGTACTAATGAGCAGTTCTTC.

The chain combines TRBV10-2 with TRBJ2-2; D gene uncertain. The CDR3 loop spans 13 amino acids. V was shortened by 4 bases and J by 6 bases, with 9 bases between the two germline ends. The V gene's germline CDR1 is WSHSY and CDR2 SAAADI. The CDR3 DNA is TGCGCCAGCAGTGGTTTGGGCGCCGGGGAGCTGTTTTTT. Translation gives CASSGLGAGELFF.

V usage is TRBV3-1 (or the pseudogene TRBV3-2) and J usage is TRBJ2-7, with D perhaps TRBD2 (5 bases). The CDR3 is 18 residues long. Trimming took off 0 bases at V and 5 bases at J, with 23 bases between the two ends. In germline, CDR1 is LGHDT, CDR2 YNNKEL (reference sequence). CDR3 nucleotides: TGTGCCAGCAGCCAAGATCATGGACTCCACGGTGTGACCCACGAGCAGTACTTC. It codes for CASSQDHGLHGVTHEQYF.

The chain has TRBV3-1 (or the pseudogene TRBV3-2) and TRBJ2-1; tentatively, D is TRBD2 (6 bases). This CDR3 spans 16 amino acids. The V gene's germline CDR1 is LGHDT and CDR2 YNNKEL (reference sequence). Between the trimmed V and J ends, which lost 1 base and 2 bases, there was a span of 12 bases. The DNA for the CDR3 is TGTGCCAGCAGCCAAGTCGAAGCGGGCGCCTACAATGAGCAGTTCTTC. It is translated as CASSQVEAGAYNEQFF.

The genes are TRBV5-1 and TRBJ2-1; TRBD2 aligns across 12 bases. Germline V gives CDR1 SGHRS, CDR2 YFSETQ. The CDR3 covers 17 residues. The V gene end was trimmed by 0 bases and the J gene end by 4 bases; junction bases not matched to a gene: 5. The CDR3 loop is CASSLVLAGGPYNEQFF. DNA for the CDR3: TGCGCCAGCAGCTTGGTCCTAGCGGGGGGGCCGTACAATGAGCAGTTCTTC.

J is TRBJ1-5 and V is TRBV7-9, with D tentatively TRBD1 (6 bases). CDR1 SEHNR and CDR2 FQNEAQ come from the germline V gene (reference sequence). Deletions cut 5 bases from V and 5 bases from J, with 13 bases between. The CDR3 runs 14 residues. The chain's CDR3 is CASSHPGGDQPQHF. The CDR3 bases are TGTGCCAGCAGCCACCCGGGGGGCGATCAGCCCCAGCATTTT.

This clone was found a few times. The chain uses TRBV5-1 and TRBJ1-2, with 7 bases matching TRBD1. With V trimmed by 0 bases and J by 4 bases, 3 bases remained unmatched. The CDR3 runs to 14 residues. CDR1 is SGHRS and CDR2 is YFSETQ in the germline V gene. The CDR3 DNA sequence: TGCGCCAGCAGCTTGGGCAGGGGGTTCTATGGCTACACCTTC. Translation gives CASSLGRGFYGYTF. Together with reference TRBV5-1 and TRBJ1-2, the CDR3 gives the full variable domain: KAGVTQTPRYLIKTRGQQVTLSCSPISGHRSVSWYQQTPGQGLQFLFEYFSETQRNKGNFPGRFSGRQFSNSRSEMNVSTLELGDSALYLCASSLGRGFYGYTFGSGTRLTVV.

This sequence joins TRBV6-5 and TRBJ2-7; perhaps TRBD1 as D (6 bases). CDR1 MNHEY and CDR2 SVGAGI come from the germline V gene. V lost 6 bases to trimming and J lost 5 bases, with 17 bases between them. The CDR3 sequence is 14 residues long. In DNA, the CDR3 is TGTGCCAGCAGAGCCGGGACACGGCCCGACGAGCAGTACTTC. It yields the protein CASRAGTRPDEQYF.

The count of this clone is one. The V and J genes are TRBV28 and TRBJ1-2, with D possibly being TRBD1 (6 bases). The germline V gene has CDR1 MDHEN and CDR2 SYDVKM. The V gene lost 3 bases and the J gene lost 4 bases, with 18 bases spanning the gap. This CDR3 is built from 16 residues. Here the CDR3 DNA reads TGTGCCAGCAGTTTCCCCTCCTTTGGGGGCACCTATGGCTACACCTTC. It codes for CASSFPSFGGTYGYTF.

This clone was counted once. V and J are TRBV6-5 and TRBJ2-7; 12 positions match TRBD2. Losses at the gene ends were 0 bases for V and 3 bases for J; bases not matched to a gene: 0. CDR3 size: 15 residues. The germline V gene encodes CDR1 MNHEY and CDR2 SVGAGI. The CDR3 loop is CASSYSTSGSYEQYF. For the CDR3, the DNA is TGTGCCAGCAGTTACTCGACTAGCGGGAGCTACGAGCAGTACTTC.